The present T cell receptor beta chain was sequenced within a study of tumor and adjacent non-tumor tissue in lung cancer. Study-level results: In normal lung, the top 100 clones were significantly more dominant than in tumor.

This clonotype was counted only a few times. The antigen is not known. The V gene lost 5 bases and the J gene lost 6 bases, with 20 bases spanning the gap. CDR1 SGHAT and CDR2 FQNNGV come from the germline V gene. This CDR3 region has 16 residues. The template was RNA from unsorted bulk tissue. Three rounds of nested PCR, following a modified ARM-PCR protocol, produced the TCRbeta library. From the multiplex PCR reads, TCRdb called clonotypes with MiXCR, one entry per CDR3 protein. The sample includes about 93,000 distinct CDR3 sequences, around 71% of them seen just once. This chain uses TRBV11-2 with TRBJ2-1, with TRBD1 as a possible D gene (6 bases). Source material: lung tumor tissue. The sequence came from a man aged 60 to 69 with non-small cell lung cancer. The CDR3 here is CASSPGAFGRGNEQFF. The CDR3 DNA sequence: TGTGCCAGCAGCCCTGGGGCGTTCGGCAGGGGCAATGAGCAGTTCTTC.